The 32 T cell receptor beta chains below all came from one sample that was sequenced in a study of graft-versus-host responses after intestinal transplantation. Profiled with immunoSEQ multiplex PCR; TCRdb holds only in-frame clones, not every one. This repertoire shows around 100,000 clones, roughly 93% found once; its top ten account for more than 0.95%. What these receptors recognize is not known. Sequences were derived from unstimulated CD8+ T cells sorted from spleen or lymph node cells, sampled before intestinal transplant. The receptors were gathered from a human donor who received an intestinal transplant.

A word on this clone: The sample has other DNA sequences that encode this CDR3 too. The rearrangement joins TRBV6-1 to TRBJ2-7; a possible D gene is TRBD2 (6 bases). The germline CDR1 and CDR2 sequences are MNHNS and SASEGT. The CDR3 covers 14 residues. Trimming took 6 bases from V and 2 from J, leaving 14 bases between them. The CDR3 spells CASRNGAGPYEQYF. CDR3 nucleotides: TGTGCCAGCAGAAATGGTGCGGGACCCTACGAGCAGTACTTC.

The chain uses TRBV2 and TRBJ2-7; 7 bases agree with TRBD1. V lost 4 bases to trimming and J lost 4 bases; unmatched junction nucleotides: 10. The CDR3 consists of 15 residues. Germline V gene sequence: CDR1 SNHLY, CDR2 FYNNEI. CDR3 DNA: TGTGCCAGCAGTGTGACCCCGGGACAGATATACGAGCAGTACTTC. Encoded protein: CASSVTPGQIYEQYF.

This sequence joins TRBV9 and TRBJ1-1, with a possible D match to TRBD1 (5 bases). The CDR3 covers 14 residues. Deletions cut 4 bases from V and 5 bases from J, with 15 bases between. Germline values: CDR1 SGDLS, CDR2 YYNGEE. In DNA form, the CDR3 reads TGTGCCAGCAGCCCAGGCGGGGCAGATACTGAAGCTTTCTTT. It codes for CASSPGGADTEAFF.

As for this clone: The junction departs from germline at one end; a sequencing error may be responsible. The J gene is TRBJ2-1, the V gene TRBV7-6, with 7 nucleotides matching TRBD2. Germline V lookup: CDR1 SGHVS, CDR2 FNYEAQ. The CDR3 extends over 14 amino acids. CDR3 DNA: TGTGCCAGCAGGTTAGAAAGCGGGAACAATGAGCAGTTCTTC. It is translated as CASRLESGNNEQFF. The whole variable domain, filled in from reference TRBV7-6 and TRBJ2-1, reads GAGVSQSPRYKVTKRGQDVALRCDPISGHVSLYWYRQALGQGPEFLTYFNYEAQQDKSGLPNDRFSAERPEGSISTLTIQRTEQRDSAMYRCASRLESGNNEQFFGPGTRLTVL.

This clone was detected only once. This chain links TRBV5-1 with TRBJ2-1, with D unresolved. Germline V gene sequence: CDR1 SGHRS, CDR2 YFSETQ. The CDR3 runs to 16 residues. The germline V and J ends were trimmed by 4 bases and 6 bases, with 20 bases remaining between them. CDR3 DNA sequence: TGCGCCAGCAGCGTCTTCTTGGGTGGGGATACCAATGAGCAGTTCTTC. Protein product: CASSVFLGGDTNEQFF.

This rearrangement joins TRBV27 to TRBJ2-1; D perhaps matches TRBD2 (7 bases). There are 15 residues in the CDR3. V lost 3 bases and J lost 4, with 13 bases in between. Germline V gene data show CDR1 as MNHEY and CDR2 as SMNVEV (reference sequence). In DNA, the CDR3 is TGTGCCAGCAGTTTCCTGGGGGGGGCTTACAATGAGCAGTTCTTC. Its protein is CASSFLGGAYNEQFF.

This clone was counted only a few times. The chain has TRBV7-9 and TRBJ2-7; D call uncertain. The V gene lost 4 bases and the J gene lost 2 bases, with 3 bases spanning the gap. This CDR3 has 11 amino acids. In germline, CDR1 is SEHNR, CDR2 FQNEAQ (reference sequence). CDR3 bases: TGTGCCAGCAGCTGGGCCTACGAGCAGTACTTC. It is translated as CASSWAYEQYF.

The gene calls are TRBV5-6 and TRBJ1-2; D unresolved. The V gene's germline CDR1 is SGHDT and CDR2 YYEEEE. This CDR3 region has 15 residues. The V and J ends lost 5 bases and 7 bases respectively, with 21 bases between them. The CDR3 sequence: CASSSAWVPDLGYTF. The CDR3 bases are TGTGCCAGCAGTTCCGCTTGGGTCCCTGACCTTGGCTACACCTTC.

The rearrangement uses TRBV10-2 and TRBJ2-3; a possible D gene is TRBD1 (6 bases). This CDR3 region has 15 residues. Germline V gene lookup returns CDR1 WSHSY and CDR2 SAAADI. Trimming pared 2 bases from V and 2 bases from J, leaving 11 bases between. The CDR3 sequence is CASSEQTGVTDTQYF. CDR3 nucleotide sequence: TGCGCCAGCAGTGAGCAGACAGGAGTCACAGATACGCAGTATTTT.

The rearrangement links TRBV9 to TRBJ2-1; 13 nucleotides agree with TRBD2. V was clipped by 4 bases and J by 2 bases; unmatched bases: 12. Germline V gene sequence: CDR1 SGDLS, CDR2 YYNGEE. The CDR3 length is 19 residues. The CDR3 sequence: CASSLRTSGGPGPYNEQFF. Written as DNA, the CDR3 is TGTGCCAGCAGCTTACGGACTAGCGGGGGCCCCGGGCCCTACAATGAGCAGTTCTTC.

V and J are TRBV6-5 and TRBJ1-2; no clear D. The germline CDR1 and CDR2 sequences are MNHEY and SVGAGI. The V gene lost 0 bases and the J gene lost 0 bases, with 11 bases spanning the gap. There are 16 residues in the CDR3. The CDR3 coding sequence is TGTGCCAGCAGTTACTCGTTGGACGGGACTAACTATGGCTACACCTTC. Amino acid sequence: CASSYSLDGTNYGYTF.

The chain employs TRBV7-8 and TRBJ1-4; weak D call: TRBD1 (5 bases). This CDR3 region has 16 residues. V gave up 6 bases and J gave up 7 bases, with 21 bases separating them. Germline V lookup: CDR1 SGHVS, CDR2 FQNEAQ. The CDR3 region has the DNA TGTGCCAGCAGTTCGAAGTTCCGGGGGTTTCGTGAAAAACTGTTTTTT. It is translated as CASSSKFRGFREKLFF.

The chain recombines TRBV19 with TRBJ2-7; D not certain. Germline CDR1 and CDR2: LNHDA and SQIVND (reference sequence). The CDR3 spans 13 residues. V lost 0 bases to trimming and J lost 0 bases, with 3 bases between them. CDR3 sequence: CASSIDSSYEQYF. CDR3 sequence (DNA): TGTGCCAGTAGTATAGACAGCTCCTACGAGCAGTACTTC.

The chain couples TRBV7-8 to TRBJ2-3, with 13 positions matching TRBD2. The germline CDR1 and CDR2 sequences are SGHVS and FQNEAQ. The CDR3 runs to 16 residues. The trim removed 5 bases at V and 3 bases at J, leaving 5 bases unmatched. The CDR3 region is CASSLTSGGATDTQYF. DNA of the CDR3: TGTGCCAGCAGCCTCACTAGCGGGGGGGCGACAGATACGCAGTATTTT.

The CDR3 bases are TGTGCCAGCAGTGAAGCGGCCGGACGGAGTGAGACCCAGTACTTC. Residues: CASSEAAGRSETQYF. The gene calls are TRBV2 and TRBJ2-5; D is uncertain. Trimming cost V 0 bases and J 5 bases, with 13 bases left between them. Germline V CDR1 and CDR2: SNHLY, FYNNEI. CDR3 length: 15 amino acids.

The genes are TRBV7-8 and TRBJ2-7; D may be TRBD2 (6 bases). Per the germline V gene, CDR1 is SGHVS and CDR2 is FQNEAQ. The CDR3 covers 16 residues. Between the trimmed V and J ends, which lost 4 bases and 2 bases, there was a span of 18 bases. The CDR3 sequence: CASSSGLGLSTYEQYF. DNA of the CDR3: TGTGCCAGCAGCTCAGGCCTCGGACTATCCACCTACGAGCAGTACTTC.

The V gene is TRBV5-1, the J gene TRBJ2-3; maybe TRBD1 (6 bases). Germline V CDR1 and CDR2: SGHRS, YFSETQ. Trimming cost V 0 bases and J 0 bases, with 11 bases left between them. The CDR3 has 16 residues. In DNA, the CDR3 is TGCGCCAGCAGCTTGGTAGGGGGTACTAGCACAGATACGCAGTATTTT. Translating gives CASSLVGGTSTDTQYF.

There are a few counts of this clone. This chain links TRBV7-9 with TRBJ1-2; D is undetermined. Germline loops: CDR1 SEHNR, CDR2 FQNEAQ (reference sequence). The CDR3 contains 14 residues. V lost 8 bases, J lost 4 bases, and 17 bases lay in between. For the CDR3, the DNA is TGTGCCAGCCTCCACCCGGGAGAGCCCTATGGCTACACCTTC. Protein sequence: CASLHPGEPYGYTF. The whole variable domain, filled in from reference TRBV7-9 and TRBJ1-2, reads DTGVSQNPRHKITKRGQNVTFRCDPISEHNRLYWYRQTLGQGPEFLTYFQNEAQLEKSRLLSDRFSAERPKGSFSTLEIQRTEQGDSAMYLCASLHPGEPYGYTFGSGTRLTVV.

V and J are TRBV6-1 and TRBJ2-1, with 11 bases fitting TRBD1. In germline, CDR1 is MNHNS, CDR2 SASEGT. The CDR3 contains 14 residues. J gave up 8 bases and V 5 bases, and 5 bases lay outside the gene matches. DNA of the CDR3: TGTGCCAGCAGTCCGGGACAGGGGGGCGATGAGCAGTTCTTC. Translating it yields CASSPGQGGDEQFF.

The chain couples TRBV5-6 to TRBJ2-5; the match to TRBD1 covers 7 bases. CDR1 SGHDT and CDR2 YYEEEE come from the germline V gene. CDR3 length: 14 amino acids. The ends lost 3 bases at V and 3 bases at J; junction bases unmatched: 5. Here the CDR3 DNA reads TGTGCCAGCAGCTCGGGACAGCAAGAAGAGACCCAGTACTTC. Translation: CASSSGQQEETQYF.

J is TRBJ2-1 and V is TRBV19, with 16 bases lining up with TRBD2. The CDR3 extends over 16 amino acids. J lost 10 bases, V lost 5 bases, and 8 bases had no gene match. CDR1 is LNHDA, CDR2 SQIVND, per germline (reference sequence). In DNA, the CDR3 is TGTGCCAGTAGTCTGGGACTAGCGGGGGGGCCGTCGGAGCAGTTCTTC. Its translation: CASSLGLAGGPSEQFF.

This chain joins TRBV7-8 and TRBJ2-3, with TRBD2 matching 8 bases. The germline CDR1 and CDR2 sequences are SGHVS and FQNEAQ. The J segment lost 6 bases and the V segment lost 3 bases, leaving 8 bases of the junction unmatched. This CDR3 is built from 15 residues. The CDR3, as DNA: TGTGCCAGCAGCTTGTACGGGGGGGCCAGGGATACGCAGTATTTT. This translates into CASSLYGGARDTQYF.

The chain has TRBV7-9 and TRBJ1-4, with D possibly matching TRBD1 (5 bases). CDR3 size: 15 residues. Per germline, CDR1 SEHNR and CDR2 FQNEAQ (reference sequence). Trimming pared 3 bases from V and 7 bases from J, leaving 15 bases between. CDR3 region: CASSFDGQGTEKLFF. Written as DNA, the CDR3 is TGTGCCAGCAGCTTCGACGGGCAGGGTACTGAAAAACTGTTTTTT.

The chain uses TRBV19 and TRBJ1-1; D not certain. Germline V gene sequence: CDR1 LNHDA, CDR2 SQIVND (reference sequence). There are 12 residues in the CDR3. Trimming took 7 bases from V and 2 from J, leaving 8 bases between them. The CDR3, as DNA: TGTGCCAGTAAATTAGTTAACACTGAAGCTTTCTTT. This encodes CASKLVNTEAFF.

J is TRBJ1-2 and V is TRBV4-1, with a tentative D call TRBD1 (6 bases). Germline CDR1 MGHRA, CDR2 YSYEKL. V was shortened by 4 bases and J by 5 bases, with 17 bases between the two germline ends. The CDR3 is made up of 15 amino acids. CDR3 bases: TGCGCCAGCAGCCCTCGATCGGGGGCAGAGTATGGCTACACCTTC. Amino acid sequence: CASSPRSGAEYGYTF.

J is TRBJ1-2 and V is TRBV27, with 7 bases that match TRBD1. V was clipped by 5 bases and J by 6 bases; unmatched bases: 3. Germline CDR1 reads MNHEY; CDR2 reads SMNVEV (reference sequence). There are 12 residues in the CDR3. The CDR3 sequence: CASSEGGNGYTF. The CDR3 bases are TGTGCCAGCAGTGAAGGGGGCAATGGCTACACCTTC.

Only one count was recorded for this clone. This chain uses TRBV5-1 with TRBJ2-7; D remains unclear. The germline gives CDR1 SGHRS, CDR2 YFSETQ. This CDR3 contains 13 residues. Trimming cost V 0 bases and J 3 bases, with 7 bases left between them. CDR3 DNA sequence: TGCGCCAGCAGCTTGGTAACGGACTACGAGCAGTACTTC. It encodes CASSLVTDYEQYF.

In this sample, this clone turned up once. The J gene is TRBJ2-7, the V gene TRBV6-6; 7 positions match TRBD1. The germline gives CDR1 MNHNY, CDR2 SVGAGI (reference sequence). The V and J ends lost 6 bases and 7 bases, in that order; junction bases with no gene match: 6. The CDR3 is 12 residues long. This chain's CDR3 is CASRRQGFEQYF. CDR3 nucleotide sequence: TGTGCCAGCAGGAGACAGGGCTTTGAGCAGTACTTC.

This chain joins TRBV2 and TRBJ1-1, with unresolved D. V lost 3 bases and J 0 bases, leaving 8 bases between the germline ends. The CDR3 contains 14 residues. Germline loops: CDR1 SNHLY, CDR2 FYNNEI. CDR3 in DNA: TGTGCCAGCAGTGACTTCACCCTGAACACTGAAGCTTTCTTT. It is translated as CASSDFTLNTEAFF.

Worth noting for this clone: Sequence at one end of the junction differs from germline and may be a read error. The chain links TRBV30 to TRBJ1-2; a weak D match, TRBD1 (6 bases). Germline CDR1 GTSNPN, CDR2 SVGIG (reference sequence). CDR3 size: 13 residues. The CDR3 DNA is TGTGCCTGGAGGGCGGACAGTGATTATGCCTACACCTTC. This sequence encodes CAWRADSDYAYTF.

The V gene is TRBV5-1, the J gene TRBJ2-3; TRBD1 matches 7 bases. This CDR3 has 15 amino acids. The ends lost 2 bases at V and 0 bases at J; junction bases unmatched: 3. The V gene's germline CDR1 is SGHRS and CDR2 YFSETQ. The CDR3 spells CASSLRGLSTDTQYF. CDR3 sequence (DNA): TGCGCCAGCAGCTTAAGGGGGCTGAGCACAGATACGCAGTATTTT.

The rearrangement links TRBV7-9 to TRBJ2-1; D gene uncertain. The V end lost 4 bases, the J end lost 8 bases, and 15 bases lay between the germline ends. Germline V CDR1 and CDR2: SEHNR, FQNEAQ (reference sequence). The CDR3 length is 14 residues. CDR3 coding DNA: TGTGCCAGCAGCTCCCCGTCCCCGGCGGATGAGCAGTTCTTC. Translation gives CASSSPSPADEQFF.